Listed here is a single T cell receptor (beta chain). Its matching antigen is unknown. The donors were members of the validation cohort, which comprised 120 subjects and was separate from the first cohort of several hundred subjects. The source of the sample is a study of cytomegalovirus exposure and HLA in healthy donors. Profiled with immunoSEQ multiplex PCR; TCRdb holds only in-frame clones, not every one. In the table there are over 100,000 clones, nearly 90% of which are singletons. Overall study results and limits: There were under 200 TCR beta chains listed as cytomegalovirus-associated. CMV antigen specificity was confirmed in vitro for three CMV-associated chains. The tendency of first-cohort TCR clusters to co-occur in the 120 or so validation repertoires emerged from a later analysis.

There are 15 residues in the CDR3. Trimming cost V 4 bases and J 0 bases, with 12 bases left between them. Germline V lookup: CDR1 SGHRS, CDR2 YFSETQ. Sequenced sample: PBMCs. The J gene is TRBJ2-3, the V gene TRBV5-1, with TRBD2 as a possible D gene (6 bases). This clonotype was obtained from a woman aged 18-29 years in good health and CMV-seronegative. CDR3 protein: CASSPGAVSTDTQYF. The CDR3 bases are TGCGCCAGCAGCCCGGGAGCGGTTAGCACAGATACGCAGTATTTT.